What follows describes a single TCR beta chain. The data were taken from a study of naive and memory T cell subsets. Two oligonucleotides, mixed equimolar, formed the beta constant-region primer covering TRBC1 and TRBC2. Ligation attached a single-stranded oligonucleotide with a 12-nucleotide UMI and the SP2 primer to the cDNA 3' end. TCRdb re-analysed the UMI-ligation and nested PCR reads in MiXCR, keeping a single row per CDR3 protein. The sample shows 130,000 to 150,000 distinct CDR3 sequences, about 17% of them seen only once. After the first PCR, alpha and beta chain libraries were processed separately. This CDR3 is built from 17 residues. Germline V gene lookup returns CDR1 SGHTA and CDR2 FQGNSA. V dropped 5 bases and J dropped 0 bases, with 17 bases sitting between them.

The clonotype comes from a human donor in good health. The source material was naive CD4+ T cells from blood. The rearrangement links TRBV7-2 to TRBJ2-4; tentatively, D is TRBD1 (6 bases). The CDR3 coding sequence is TGTGCCAGCAGCCGGACGGGACAAGCACTAGCCAAAAACATTCAGTACTTC. This gives the protein CASSRTGQALAKNIQYF.